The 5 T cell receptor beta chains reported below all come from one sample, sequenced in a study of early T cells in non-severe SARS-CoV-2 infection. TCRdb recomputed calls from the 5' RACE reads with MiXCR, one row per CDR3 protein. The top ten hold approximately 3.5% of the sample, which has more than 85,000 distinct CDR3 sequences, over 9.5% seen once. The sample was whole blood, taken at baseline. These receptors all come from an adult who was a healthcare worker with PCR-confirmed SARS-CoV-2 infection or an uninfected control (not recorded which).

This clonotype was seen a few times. CDR3 loop: CASGLVTAINTEAFF. As DNA, the CDR3 is TGTGCTAGTGGTTTGGTAACAGCCATTAACACTGAAGCTTTCTTT. The chain links TRBV12-5 to TRBJ1-1; D ambiguous. The V end lost 0 bases, the J end lost 2 bases, and 10 bases lay between the germline ends. The CDR3 is made up of 15 amino acids. Germline values: CDR1 LGHNT, CDR2 FRNRAP.

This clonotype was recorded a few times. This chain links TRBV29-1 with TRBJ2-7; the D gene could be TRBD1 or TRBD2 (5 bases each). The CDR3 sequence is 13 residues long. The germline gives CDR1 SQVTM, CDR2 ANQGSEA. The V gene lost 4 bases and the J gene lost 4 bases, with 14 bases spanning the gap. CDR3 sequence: CSVGGAGEYEQYF. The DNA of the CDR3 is TGCAGCGTTGGAGGGGCTGGGGAGTACGAGCAGTACTTC.

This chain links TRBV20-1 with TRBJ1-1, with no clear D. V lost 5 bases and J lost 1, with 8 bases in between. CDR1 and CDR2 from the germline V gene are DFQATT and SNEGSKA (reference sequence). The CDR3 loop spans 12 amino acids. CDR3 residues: CSAPPANTEAFF. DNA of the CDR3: TGCAGTGCTCCCCCGGCGAACACTGAAGCTTTCTTT.

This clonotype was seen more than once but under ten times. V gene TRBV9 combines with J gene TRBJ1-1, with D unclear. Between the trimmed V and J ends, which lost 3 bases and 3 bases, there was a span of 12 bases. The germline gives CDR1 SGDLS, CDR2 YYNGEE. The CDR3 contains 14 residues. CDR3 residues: CASSAQSIYTEAFF. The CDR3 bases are TGTGCCAGCAGCGCCCAGAGTATCTACACTGAAGCTTTCTTT.

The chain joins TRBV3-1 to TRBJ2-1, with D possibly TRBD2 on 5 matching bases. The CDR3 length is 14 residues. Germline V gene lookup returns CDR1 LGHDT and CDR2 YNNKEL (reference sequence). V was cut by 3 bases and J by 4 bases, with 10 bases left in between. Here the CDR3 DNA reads TGTGCCAGCAGCCACCTCCGGGAATACAATGAGCAGTTCTTC. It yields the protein CASSHLREYNEQFF.